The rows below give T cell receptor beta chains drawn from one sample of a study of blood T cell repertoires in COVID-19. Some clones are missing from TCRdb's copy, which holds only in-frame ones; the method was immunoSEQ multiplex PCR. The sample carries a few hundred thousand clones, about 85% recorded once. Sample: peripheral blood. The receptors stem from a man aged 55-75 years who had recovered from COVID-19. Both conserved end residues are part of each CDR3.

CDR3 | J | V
CASSLVEFAAPYF | TRBJ2-7 | TRBV5-1
CASSVKGASTEAFF | TRBJ1-1 | TRBV9
CASSFGQFEAFF | TRBJ1-1 | TRBV5-6
CASTKTVGAAEAFF | TRBJ1-1 | TRBV3-1/TRBV3-2
CASSQDWAGTEAFF | TRBJ1-1 | TRBV4-2
CASSFWDRDGYTF | TRBJ1-2 | TRBV12-3/TRBV12-4
CASSSLAAISYNEQFF | TRBJ2-1 | TRBV3-1/TRBV3-2
CASTTAGAGGETQYF | TRBJ2-5 | TRBV5-1
CASSQDRGEKLFF | TRBJ1-4 | TRBV4-2
CASRSDRGQANTGELFF | TRBJ2-2 | TRBV7-9
CASSQDAGLASYEQYF | TRBJ2-7 | TRBV4-1
CASGTGARPSTDTQYF | TRBJ2-3 | TRBV19
CASSPPLRTGAETQYF | TRBJ2-5 | TRBV5-1
CASAGHPSGEQYF | TRBJ2-7 | TRBV3-1/TRBV3-2
CASSQQQNTGELFF | TRBJ2-2 | TRBV7-3